This T cell receptor (beta chain) derives from a study of regulatory T cells in long-lasting Graves disease. This clonotype was counted at least ten times. CDR3 size: 15 residues. J gave up 3 bases and V 2 bases, and 3 bases lay outside the gene matches. The germline CDR1 and CDR2 sequences are LGHDT and YNNKEL (reference sequence). HTBI primers from iRepertoire and Arm-PCR of CDR3 regions yielded the TCR beta libraries. MiXCR was run by TCRdb on the multiplex PCR reads, yielding one entry per CDR3 protein. The table includes 380,000 or so distinct CDR3 sequences, about 16% detected once. Time point defined: newly diagnosed GD, antithyroid drugs for less than 3 months. PBMCs provided the RNA from which the TCR library was made. The same sample was also studied in work on T cells in Graves' hyperthyroidism and ophthalmopathy.

This material consisted of peripheral blood mononuclear cells (PBMCs), taken at new diagnosis, from a patient treated with antithyroid drugs. The chain couples TRBV3-1 to TRBJ1-2; TRBD1 matches at 10 bases. This TCR was recovered from a woman under 30 with Graves disease. The CDR3 DNA is TGTGCCAGCAGCCAATGGGACAGGGGAGACTATGGCTACACCTTC. It is translated as CASSQWDRGDYGYTF.